The 23 T cell receptor beta chains in this list originate from one sample, sequenced in a study of cytomegalovirus exposure and HLA in healthy donors. PCR primers comprised 60 Vbeta and 13 Jbeta primers. This table comes from immunoSEQ multiplex PCR, and its TCRdb copy is limited to in-frame clones, with some not included. The sample includes around 210,000 clones, around 86% of them seen just once. The sample was PBMCs. The source of these receptors is a woman in her thirties or forties in good health and CMV-seronegative.

The CDR3 DNA is TGTGCCAGCAGCCACGGTAGCGCTAGCTCCTACGAGCAGTACTTC. This gives the protein CASSHGSASSYEQYF. The J gene is TRBJ2-7, the V gene TRBV9; TRBD2 might be the D (5 bases). CDR1 is SGDLS, CDR2 YYNGEE, per germline. The CDR3 length is 15 residues. V dropped 4 bases and J dropped 0 bases, with 14 bases sitting between them.

This clone was recorded once. The rearrangement links TRBV10-2 to TRBJ2-2; D uncertain. There are 15 residues in the CDR3. Germline assignment: CDR1 WSHSY and CDR2 SAAADI. The V and J ends lost 2 bases and 0 bases respectively, with 7 bases between them. CDR3 nucleotide sequence: TGCGCCAGCAGTGAGATCCCCTCGAACACCGGGGAGCTGTTTTTT. Translated, it gives CASSEIPSNTGELFF.

Remarks on this clone: Its ends do not fully match the called genes, so a read error is possible. V usage is TRBV7-9 and J usage is TRBJ2-7; D may be TRBD2 (5 bases). The CDR3 covers 15 residues. The germline V gene encodes CDR1 SEHNR and CDR2 FQNEAQ (reference sequence). CDR3 coding DNA: TGTTCCAGCAGCGTCGGTATCGGGGTCTCCTACGAGCAGTACTTC. Translated, it gives CSSSVGIGVSYEQYF.

The chain uses TRBV9 and TRBJ2-5, with a weak D call TRBD1 (5 bases). Germline V gene data show CDR1 as SGDLS and CDR2 as YYNGEE. The ends were cut back, 0 bases at V and 7 bases at J, with 19 bases in the middle. The CDR3 is 16 residues long. Here the CDR3 DNA reads TGTGCCAGCAGCGTAGAGTCTTGGGCAGGCACAGGGACCCAGTACTTC. Protein sequence: CASSVESWAGTGTQYF.

V is TRBV9 and J is TRBJ1-3; TRBD1 is a possible D gene (5 bases). Germline CDR1 reads SGDLS; CDR2 reads YYNGEE. Trimming took off 0 bases at V and 2 bases at J, with 9 bases between the two ends. The CDR3 runs 15 residues. CDR3 nucleotide sequence: TGTGCCAGCAGCGTAGGGCAGGGCCCTGGAAACACCATATATTTT. Encoded protein: CASSVGQGPGNTIYF.

V usage is TRBV9 and J usage is TRBJ2-7; 10 nucleotides align to TRBD2. CDR1 and CDR2 from the germline V gene are SGDLS and YYNGEE. The length of the CDR3 is 16 residues. Trimming at V came to 0 bases and at J to 5 bases, leaving 8 bases not matched to a gene. The CDR3 sequence is CASSVVASGSFHEQYF. CDR3 DNA sequence: TGTGCCAGCAGCGTAGTGGCTAGCGGGAGCTTTCACGAGCAGTACTTC.

Only one count was recorded for this clone. V is TRBV12-5 and J is TRBJ2-5; 9 nucleotides line up with TRBD1. The CDR3 sequence is 15 residues long. Germline V gene lookup returns CDR1 LGHNT and CDR2 FRNRAP. The V gene end was trimmed by 5 bases and the J gene end by 5 bases; junction bases not matched to a gene: 9. CDR3 nucleotides: TGTGCTAGTGGTGACAGGGACAGGGCGGGCGAGACCCAGTACTTC. Protein: CASGDRDRAGETQYF.

The V and J genes are TRBV19 and TRBJ1-1, with TRBD1 matching over 7 bases. The CDR3 is 15 amino acids. The germline gives CDR1 LNHDA, CDR2 SQIVND (reference sequence). The V and J ends lost 7 bases and 4 bases, in that order; junction bases with no gene match: 12. The CDR3 DNA sequence: TGTGCCAGTACCTCCGCGACAGGGTCTCGCACTGAAGCTTTCTTT. It yields the protein CASTSATGSRTEAFF.

The chain has TRBV5-1 and TRBJ2-2; TRBD2 aligns across 7 bases. Trimming at V came to 3 bases and at J to 0 bases, leaving 11 bases not matched to a gene. The CDR3 extends over 18 amino acids. Germline assignment: CDR1 SGHRS and CDR2 YFSETQ. CDR3 DNA sequence: TGCGCCAGCAGCTCCCGAACTAATAGCGGGTCGAACACCGGGGAGCTGTTTTTT. Encoded protein: CASSSRTNSGSNTGELFF.

This sequence joins TRBV9 and TRBJ2-2; 9 bases line up with TRBD1. J gave up 8 bases and V 3 bases, and 14 bases lay outside the gene matches. The length of the CDR3 is 17 residues. Germline values: CDR1 SGDLS, CDR2 YYNGEE. The chain's CDR3 is CASSGEPGQGAWGELFF. The CDR3, as DNA: TGTGCCAGCAGCGGGGAGCCGGGACAGGGTGCTTGGGGGGAGCTGTTTTTT.

The chain joins TRBV18 to TRBJ1-2; tentatively, D is TRBD1 (5 bases). Germline CDR1 and CDR2: KGHSH and LQKENI. The CDR3 totals 13 residues. V was cut by 2 bases and J by 4 bases, with 8 bases left in between. CDR3 sequence: CASSPDSIYGYTF. In nucleotides, the CDR3 is TGTGCCAGCTCACCAGACAGCATCTATGGCTACACCTTC.

The chain carries TRBV5-6 and TRBJ2-5, with 7 bases fitting TRBD1. Judging by the DNA end, TRBJ2-7 fits better; the J call may be wrong. Germline loops: CDR1 SGHDT, CDR2 YYEEEE. The CDR3 totals 16 residues. Written as DNA, the CDR3 is TGTGCCAGCAGCTCGGGACAGCCTTTACTCCCTTACGAGCAGTACTTC. It yields the protein CASSSGQPLLPYEQYF.

This chain joins TRBV2 and TRBJ1-4; 8 bases fit TRBD1. CDR3 length: 14 amino acids. V dropped 6 bases and J dropped 8; count of bases not matched to a gene: 8. The germline CDR1 and CDR2 sequences are SNHLY and FYNNEI. CDR3 sequence: CASSSGGGGEKLFF. The CDR3, as DNA: TGTGCCAGCAGCTCAGGGGGCGGCGGGGAAAAACTGTTTTTT.

The rearrangement joins TRBV28 to TRBJ2-7; TRBD2 matches at 7 bases. The CDR3 has 16 residues. Trimming at V came to 3 bases and at J to 2 bases, leaving 10 bases not matched to a gene. Germline assignment: CDR1 MDHEN and CDR2 SYDVKM. CDR3: CASSLPLAELTYEQYF. The CDR3 DNA reads as TGTGCCAGCAGTTTGCCCCTAGCGGAGCTGACCTACGAGCAGTACTTC.

This chain connects TRBV7-9 to TRBJ2-7; D may be TRBD2 (6 bases). This CDR3 contains 13 residues. Germline V gene lookup returns CDR1 SEHNR and CDR2 FQNEAQ (reference sequence). Trimming took off 1 base at V and 3 bases at J, with 7 bases between the two ends. The CDR3 DNA follows: TGTGCCAGCAGCTTAGGACTAGGCTACGAGCAGTACTTC. It yields the protein CASSLGLGYEQYF.

The chain joins TRBV5-4 to TRBJ2-7; 7 nucleotides agree with TRBD1. V shed 0 bases, J shed 6 bases, and the junction held 6 bases outside the gene matches. Germline CDR1 reads SGHNT; CDR2 reads YYREEE (reference sequence). This CDR3 contains 14 residues. CDR3 nucleotide sequence: TGTGCCAGCAGCTTGGAACTACAGGGGTGCGAGCAGTACTTC. Translated: CASSLELQGCEQYF.

This rearrangement joins TRBV5-1 to TRBJ1-2; a weak D match, TRBD1 (5 bases). The CDR3 is 15 residues long. CDR1 and CDR2 (germline): SGHRS, YFSETQ. Trimming cost V 4 bases and J 2 bases, with 15 bases left between them. The CDR3 region is CASSRGGGGNYGYTF. The CDR3 DNA sequence: TGCGCCAGCAGCCGCGGGGGAGGAGGGAACTATGGCTACACCTTC.

The rearrangement uses TRBV7-9 and TRBJ2-7, with D possibly matching TRBD2 (7 bases). Germline-derived CDR1 and CDR2 are SEHNR and FQNEAQ (reference sequence). This CDR3 is 13 amino acids long. The V gene lost 0 bases and the J gene lost 5 bases, with 8 bases spanning the gap. In DNA, the CDR3 is TGTGCCAGCAGCTTAGCGGGGGGGCACGAGCAGTACTTC. Translated: CASSLAGGHEQYF.

The chain is built from TRBV19 and TRBJ1-2, with D unclear. The CDR3 consists of 12 residues. Deletions cut 8 bases from V and 7 bases from J, with 14 bases between. Per the germline V gene, CDR1 is LNHDA and CDR2 is SQIVND (reference sequence). The CDR3 DNA sequence: TGTGCCAGTCGACCTGGCGGTGGTGGCTACACCTTC. Its translation is CASRPGGGGYTF.

Concerning this clone itself: Other nucleotide sequences in the sample specify the same CDR3. The genes are TRBV19 and TRBJ2-7; TRBD1 aligns across 9 bases. V dropped 6 bases and J dropped 4; count of bases not matched to a gene: 4. The CDR3 sequence is 13 residues long. The germline V gene encodes CDR1 LNHDA and CDR2 SQIVND (reference sequence). The CDR3 sequence is CASSQGTGYEQYF. In DNA, the CDR3 is TGTGCCAGTAGCCAGGGGACAGGGTACGAGCAGTACTTC.

A single count supports this clone. This rearrangement joins TRBV5-8 to TRBJ1-1, with 11 bases matching TRBD1. The CDR3 is made up of 15 amino acids. Looked up from germline, CDR1 is SGHTS and CDR2 is YDEGEE. Trimming cost V 5 bases and J 4 bases; bases outside gene matches: 7. CDR3 in DNA: TGTGCCAGCAGTCGGTGGACAGGGGGCATCACTGAAGCTTTCTTT. It translates to CASSRWTGGITEAFF.

This chain uses TRBV7-3 with TRBJ2-1; 7 bases are a match to TRBD2. The V gene's germline CDR1 is SGHTA and CDR2 FQGTGA. There are 16 residues in the CDR3. The trim removed 0 bases at V and 9 bases at J, leaving 11 bases unmatched. Here the CDR3 DNA reads TGTGCCAGCAGCTTAACCCGGACTAGTGGGGTCGTTGAGCAGTTCTTC. This gives the protein CASSLTRTSGVVEQFF.

This clone was seen a few times. The chain couples TRBV7-3 to TRBJ2-2, with 10 nucleotides matching TRBD2. The length of the CDR3 is 14 residues. Germline V CDR1 and CDR2: SGHTA, FQGTGA. V gave up 3 bases and J gave up 5 bases; unmatched junction bases: 0. CDR3 protein: CASSLGLATGELFF. CDR3 coding DNA: TGTGCCAGCAGCTTGGGACTAGCGACCGGGGAGCTGTTTTTT. Supplemented by reference TRBV7-3 and TRBJ2-2, the full variable domain reads GAGVSQTPSNKVTEKGKYVELRCDPISGHTALYWYRQSLGQGPEFLIYFQGTGAADDSGLPNDRFFAVRPEGSVSTLKIQRTERGDSAVYLCASSLGLATGELFFGEGSRLTVL.